Presented here are 26 T cell receptor beta chains from one specimen sequenced in a study of blood T cell repertoires in COVID-19. Using immunoSEQ multiplex PCR, the repertoire was profiled, and TCRdb retains in-frame clones only, with some absent. The profile covers a few hundred thousand clones, with approximately 87% appearing a single time and about 1.9% taken by the ten largest. The sample was PBMCs or T cells enriched from blood (not recorded which). These receptors all stem from a man in his forties or fifties in a cohort exposed to, infected with or recovered from COVID-19 (not recorded which).

CDR3 sequence: CASSERGSYNSPLHF. In DNA, the CDR3 is TGTGCCAGCAGTGAAAGGGGCTCCTATAATTCACCCCTCCACTTT. The chain combines TRBV6-1 with TRBJ1-6; a weak D match, TRBD1 (5 bases). The germline gives CDR1 MNHNS, CDR2 SASEGT. This CDR3 spans 15 amino acids. Trimming shortened V by 2 bases and J by 0 bases, and 5 bases separated the two germline ends.

The rearrangement joins TRBV27 to TRBJ2-3; 14 positions match TRBD2. This CDR3 contains 14 residues. The germline V gene encodes CDR1 MNHEY and CDR2 SMNVEV (reference sequence). Losses at the gene ends were 8 bases for V and 3 bases for J; bases not matched to a gene: 1. The DNA for the CDR3 is TGTGCCAGCGGACTAGCGGGAGGAACAGATACGCAGTATTTT. Its protein is CASGLAGGTDTQYF.

This clone appeared once. This chain uses TRBV5-5 with TRBJ2-5, with TRBD1 matching 11 bases. CDR3 length: 16 amino acids. V lost 4 bases, J lost 4 bases, and 9 bases stayed unmatched. CDR1 is SGHKS and CDR2 is YYEKEE in the germline V gene (reference sequence). CDR3 region: CASSLPGQGGRETQYF. In DNA, the CDR3 is TGTGCCAGCAGCCTCCCGGGACAGGGGGGGCGAGAGACCCAGTACTTC.

This chain links TRBV29-1 with TRBJ2-3; D is unclear. Between the trimmed V and J ends, which lost 3 bases and 5 bases, there was a span of 9 bases. This CDR3 comprises 12 residues. Germline V gives CDR1 SQVTM, CDR2 ANQGSEA. DNA for the CDR3: TGCAGCGTTGAGGCCCGACTAGATACGCAGTATTTT. Amino acid sequence: CSVEARLDTQYF.

The chain uses TRBV7-2 and TRBJ1-1; the match to TRBD1 covers 9 bases. CDR3 length: 15 amino acids. The V and J ends lost 2 bases and 7 bases, in that order; junction bases with no gene match: 8. Germline V lookup: CDR1 SGHTA, CDR2 FQGNSA. For the CDR3, the DNA is TGTGCCAGCAGCTTAACCAGGGACAGGGCTCTTGAAGCTTTCTTT. Protein sequence: CASSLTRDRALEAFF.

The chain employs TRBV19 and TRBJ2-1; 7 nucleotides match TRBD2. This CDR3 is 12 amino acids long. Germline V CDR1 and CDR2: LNHDA, SQIVND (reference sequence). The junction had 4 bases not matched to a gene; V was cut back by 6 bases and J by 8 bases. The CDR3 DNA sequence: TGTGCCAGTAGCGCGGGAGTTTATGAGCAGTTCTTC. Its translation: CASSAGVYEQFF.

The chain recombines TRBV6-5 with TRBJ1-3; 8 bases are a match to TRBD1. Germline assignment: CDR1 MNHEY and CDR2 SVGAGI. J lost 4 bases, V lost 2 bases, and 4 bases had no gene match. The length of the CDR3 is 15 residues. This CDR3 reads CASSYRRGPGNTIYF. The CDR3 region has the DNA TGTGCCAGCAGTTACCGCAGGGGGCCCGGAAACACCATATATTTT.

This rearrangement joins TRBV2 to TRBJ1-5; D ambiguous. Trimming took off 3 bases at V and 1 base at J, with 7 bases between the two ends. The CDR3 covers 14 residues. Per the germline V gene, CDR1 is SNHLY and CDR2 is FYNNEI. CDR3 coding DNA: TGTGCCAGCAGTGAGAAGCTGAGCAATCAGCCCCAGCATTTT. This sequence encodes CASSEKLSNQPQHF. Combining the CDR3 with reference TRBV2 and TRBJ1-5 gives the whole variable domain EPEVTQTPSHQVTQMGQEVILRCVPISNHLYFYWYRQILGQKVEFLVSFYNNEISEKSEIFDDQFSVERPDGSNFTLKIRSTKLEDSAMYFCASSEKLSNQPQHFGDGTRLSIL.

The chain joins TRBV28 to TRBJ1-5; D is ambiguous. This CDR3 has 17 residues. Germline lookup yields CDR1 MDHEN and CDR2 SYDVKM. Trimming stripped 7 bases from V and 0 bases from J, with 19 bases between. The CDR3 bases are TGTGCCAGCAACCGAGGCGGGATCGGGTATAGCAATCAGCCCCAGCATTTT. Amino acids: CASNRGGIGYSNQPQHF.

The chain has TRBV27 and TRBJ2-2; D possibly corresponds to TRBD1 (6 bases). This CDR3 region has 13 residues. With 2 bases removed from V and 7 bases from J, the gap between germline ends came to 8 bases. CDR1 MNHEY and CDR2 SMNVEV come from the germline V gene (reference sequence). The CDR3, as DNA: TGTGCCAGCAGTTTACCAGGGGTCGGGGAGCTGTTTTTT. It is translated as CASSLPGVGELFF.

Regarding this clone: This sample includes further DNA sequences coding for the same CDR3. The chain joins TRBV5-1 to TRBJ1-6; the match to TRBD1 covers 7 bases. Germline V CDR1 and CDR2: SGHRS, YFSETQ. This CDR3 is built from 14 residues. V gave up 0 bases and J gave up 8 bases; unmatched junction bases: 2. CDR3 nucleotide sequence: TGCGCCAGCAGCTTGGGACAGGGAGATTCACCCCTCCACTTT. Translated, it gives CASSLGQGDSPLHF. Full variable domain (missing parts from reference TRBV5-1 and TRBJ1-6): KAGVTQTPRYLIKTRGQQVTLSCSPISGHRSVSWYQQTPGQGLQFLFEYFSETQRNKGNFPGRFSGRQFSNSRSEMNVSTLELGDSALYLCASSLGQGDSPLHFGNGTRLTVT.

The chain is built from TRBV5-4 and TRBJ1-2; TRBD1 might be the D (5 bases). V lost 4 bases to trimming and J lost 8 bases, with 21 bases between them. The CDR3 totals 15 residues. Germline CDR1 is SGHNT and CDR2 is YYREEE (reference sequence). The DNA for the CDR3 is TGTGCCAGCAGCCGGGGAGGGGAGGCCTCGGGGGGCTACACCTTC. Protein product: CASSRGGEASGGYTF. Variable domain in full (rest from reference TRBV5-4 and TRBJ1-2): ETGVTQSPTHLIKTRGQQVTLRCSSQSGHNTVSWYQQALGQGPQFIFQYYREEENGRGNFPPRFSGLQFPNYSSELNVNALELDDSALYLCASSRGGEASGGYTFGSGTRLTVV.

The rearrangement links TRBV27 to TRBJ2-5, with 9 positions matching TRBD1. The V gene's germline CDR1 is MNHEY and CDR2 SMNVEV (reference sequence). The junction had 9 bases not matched to a gene; V was cut back by 2 bases and J by 5 bases. The CDR3 covers 16 residues. The CDR3 is CASSLNMGQGVETQYF. In DNA form, the CDR3 reads TGTGCCAGCAGTTTAAACATGGGACAGGGTGTGGAGACCCAGTACTTC.

Only one count was recorded for this clone. This chain links TRBV5-6 with TRBJ2-7; 7 positions match TRBD2. Per the germline V gene, CDR1 is SGHDT and CDR2 is YYEEEE. Germline trimming cut 5 bases from V and 7 bases from J; bases unmatched to any gene: 9. The CDR3 has 13 residues. The CDR3 sequence is CASRESGGKEQYF. The DNA for the CDR3 is TGTGCCAGCAGAGAATCCGGGGGGAAGGAGCAGTACTTC. Supplemented by reference TRBV5-6 and TRBJ2-7, the full variable domain reads DAGVTQSPTHLIKTRGQQVTLRCSPKSGHDTVSWYQQALGQGPQFIFQYYEEEERQRGNFPDRFSGHQFPNYSSELNVNALLLGDSALYLCASRESGGKEQYFGPGTRLTVT.

The rearrangement joins TRBV11-2 to TRBJ1-1; TRBD1 aligns across 10 bases. Germline CDR1 reads SGHAT; CDR2 reads FQNNGV. The CDR3 spans 13 residues. V dropped 5 bases and J dropped 4; count of bases not matched to a gene: 1. This CDR3 is CASSGTGATEAFF. The DNA of the CDR3 is TGTGCCAGCAGCGGGACAGGGGCCACTGAAGCTTTCTTT.

The rearrangement links TRBV30 to TRBJ2-7; unclear D gene. The CDR3 runs 14 residues. The ends were cut back, 0 bases at V and 3 bases at J, with 12 bases in the middle. The germline V gene encodes CDR1 GTSNPN and CDR2 SVGIG (reference sequence). The CDR3 sequence is CAWSVLGTNYEQYF. The CDR3, as DNA: TGTGCCTGGAGTGTACTCGGTACTAACTACGAGCAGTACTTC.

The V and J genes are TRBV19 and TRBJ2-6, with D hard to call. Per germline, CDR1 LNHDA and CDR2 SQIVND (reference sequence). Between the trimmed V and J ends, which lost 7 bases and 0 bases, there was a span of 10 bases. This CDR3 contains 15 residues. CDR3 nucleotide sequence: TGTGCCAGTATGAGACTGAGCTCTGGGGCCAACGTCCTGACTTTC. Its protein product is CASMRLSSGANVLTF.

V gene TRBV29-1 combines with J gene TRBJ2-7, with TRBD2 matching over 8 bases. The germline V gene has CDR1 SQVTM and CDR2 ANQGSEA. CDR3 length: 16 residues. Unmatched junction bases numbered 14, after V lost 6 bases and J lost 1 base. CDR3: CSVMEISGGPSYEQYF. CDR3 coding DNA: TGCAGCGTGATGGAGATATCGGGAGGGCCGTCCTACGAGCAGTACTTC.

This chain joins TRBV5-1 and TRBJ1-1; maybe TRBD1 (5 bases). The CDR3 totals 15 residues. Germline CDR1 reads SGHRS; CDR2 reads YFSETQ. Between the trimmed V and J ends, which lost 0 bases and 3 bases, there was a span of 12 bases. The CDR3 reads CASSLEWGGDTEAFF. DNA of the CDR3: TGCGCCAGCAGCTTGGAGTGGGGGGGAGACACTGAAGCTTTCTTT.

The rearrangement links TRBV5-6 to TRBJ2-1, with 13 bases matching TRBD2. Looked up from germline, CDR1 is SGHDT and CDR2 is YYEEEE. J was trimmed by 6 bases and V by 8 bases; bases with no gene match: 5. The CDR3 length is 14 residues. DNA for the CDR3: TGTGCCAGTTGGCGGACTAGCGGGAGCAATGAGCAGTTCTTC. This sequence encodes CASWRTSGSNEQFF.

V and J are TRBV29-1 and TRBJ2-3, with D unclear. V lost 3 bases, J lost 2 bases, and 9 bases lay in between. CDR1 and CDR2 from the germline V gene are SQVTM and ANQGSEA. This CDR3 spans 13 amino acids. CDR3 nucleotide sequence: TGCAGCGTTGACTTGTACACCACAGATACGCAGTATTTT. This gives the protein CSVDLYTTDTQYF.

CDR3 nucleotides: TGTGCCAGCAGCTTAGGCGGGGGCACTGGGGCCAACGTCCTGACTTTC. This sequence encodes CASSLGGGTGANVLTF. The rearrangement links TRBV7-8 to TRBJ2-6; a possible D gene is TRBD2 (7 bases). Germline CDR1 is SGHVS and CDR2 is FQNEAQ. This CDR3 region has 16 residues. Trimming shortened V by 1 base and J by 2 bases, and 9 bases separated the two germline ends. The whole variable domain, filled in from reference TRBV7-8 and TRBJ2-6, reads GAGVSQSPRYKVAKRGQDVALRCDPISGHVSLFWYQQALGQGPEFLTYFQNEAQLDKSGLPSDRFFAERPEGSVSTLKIQRTQQEDSAVYLCASSLGGGTGANVLTFGAGSRLTVL.

The J gene is TRBJ1-2, the V gene TRBV6-5, with 8 bases fitting TRBD1. V dropped 7 bases and J dropped 8; count of bases not matched to a gene: 12. This CDR3 spans 14 amino acids. Germline assignment: CDR1 MNHEY and CDR2 SVGAGI. This chain's CDR3 is CASKGQVLVWGYTF. As DNA, the CDR3 is TGTGCCAGCAAGGGACAGGTTCTAGTTTGGGGCTACACCTTC.

The DNA of the CDR3 is TGTGCCAGCAGTCGACGGGGACTAGCGGGAGGGGTCCGGACCGGGGAGCTGTTTTTT. As protein: CASSRRGLAGGVRTGELFF. The chain couples TRBV6-6 to TRBJ2-2; 16 bases are a match to TRBD2. After removal of 5 bases from V and 5 bases from J, the junction contained 11 bases not matched to a gene. Per the germline V gene, CDR1 is MNHNY and CDR2 is SVGAGI (reference sequence). The CDR3 covers 19 residues.

This clone appeared a few times. This rearrangement joins TRBV10-3 to TRBJ1-6; D gene ambiguous. This CDR3 has 14 amino acids. The germline V gene encodes CDR1 ENHRY and CDR2 SYGVKD. Trimming shortened V by 10 bases and J by 7 bases, and 17 bases separated the two germline ends. The CDR3 reads CATLEPPGNSPLHF. In DNA form, the CDR3 reads TGTGCCACCCTAGAACCCCCGGGGAATTCACCCCTCCACTTT.

In this sample, this clone turned up once. This chain connects TRBV7-2 to TRBJ2-7, with 7 bases aligning to TRBD2. The V segment lost 2 bases and the J segment 2 bases; nucleotides outside the gene matches: 6. The CDR3 contains 15 residues. Per germline, CDR1 SGHTA and CDR2 FQGNSA. Here the CDR3 reads CASSLQSGNAYEQYF. In DNA form, the CDR3 reads TGTGCCAGCAGCTTACAGAGCGGGAATGCCTACGAGCAGTACTTC.